This T cell receptor beta chain is from a study of blood T cell repertoires in COVID-19 (dated by TCRdb to 2019 to 2021). In terms of the full investigation: Samples from collaborators originated in the United States, Italy and Spain and spanned both the acute and convalescent phases of COVID-19. Where available, HLA class I and class II types were taken from metadata supplied by the sample provider and were not determined by assay-based typing. The repertoires were released in a freely available public database meant as a resource for research on the immune response to SARS-CoV-2. The prospective study material was composed of cDNA or gDNA derived from T cells, B-cell-depleted T cells, or PBMCs. The samples were drawn from two sources: the first 160 participants of the ongoing ImmuneRACE study, and approximately 1,300 subjects contributed by 6 global collaborators. The dataset comprised deeply sampled blood TCRbeta repertoires from subjects exposed to, actively infected with, or recovered from COVID-19. Sample metadata almost always included a de-identified subject ID, COVID-19 status, age in years and sex.

On the study overall, not on this receptor specifically: How much clinical and demographic metadata was included differed by source and by participant, and the metadata was provided uncurated.

The CDR3 measures 14 amino acids from cysteine to phenylalanine. Only the CDR3 DNA stays, 42 bases, in frame from base 1. Relative to germline, V is 9 bases shorter and J is 4 bases shorter, with 16 bases between their ends. CDR1 is given as MDHEN and CDR2 as SYDVKM, both from the germline V gene. As regards this clone: There is no known antigen for this receptor. Qualities for individual bases were not recorded, and no much larger clone is one base off.

The immunoSEQ Assay, a bias-controlled multiplex PCR, was used to amplify TCRbeta CDR3 regions from genomic DNA. As for the authors' bioinformatics: The number of nucleated cells in each sample was estimated from the amplification of reference gene primers within the assay. To quantify the absolute abundance of each unique TCRbeta CDR3 rearrangement, sequence reads were collapsed and filtered. For each sample, productive Simpson clonality was calculated by taking the square root of Simpson's diversity index across productive rearrangements. TCRdb holds this immuneACCESS table with in-frame rearrangements only. Some clones are missing; in checked studies, unresolved V genes explain under half, and the rest has no known cause. V and J calls plus clone size are reproduced from that table; the DNA served to infer D and trimming. The sample profile shows tens of thousands of clones; over 80% of them were found once. The ten largest clones take up 24% of the sample.

Each collaborating institution followed its own protocols to collect whole blood in K2EDTA tubes. For TCRbeta analysis, collaborators shipped samples as frozen whole blood, isolated PBMCs, or DNA extracted from either of those sample types. This clonotype was sampled from a man in his fifties with active or convalescent COVID-19. The sample comprised peripheral blood. Recombination linked TRBV28 to TRBJ2-1; TRBD2 is a possible D gene, resting on 7 matching bases. CDR3 loop: CASGGREPYNEQFF. At the DNA level, the sequence is TGTGCCAGTGGGGGGCGGGAGCCTTACAATGAGCAGTTCTTC. The full variable domain, completed from the reference TRBV28 and TRBJ2-1 proteins outside the CDR3, reads DVKVTQSSRYLVKRTGEKVFLECVQDMDHENMFWYRQDPGLGLRLIYFSYDVKMKEKGDIPEGYSVSREKKERFSLILESASTNQTSMYLCASGGREPYNEQFFGPGTRLTVL.